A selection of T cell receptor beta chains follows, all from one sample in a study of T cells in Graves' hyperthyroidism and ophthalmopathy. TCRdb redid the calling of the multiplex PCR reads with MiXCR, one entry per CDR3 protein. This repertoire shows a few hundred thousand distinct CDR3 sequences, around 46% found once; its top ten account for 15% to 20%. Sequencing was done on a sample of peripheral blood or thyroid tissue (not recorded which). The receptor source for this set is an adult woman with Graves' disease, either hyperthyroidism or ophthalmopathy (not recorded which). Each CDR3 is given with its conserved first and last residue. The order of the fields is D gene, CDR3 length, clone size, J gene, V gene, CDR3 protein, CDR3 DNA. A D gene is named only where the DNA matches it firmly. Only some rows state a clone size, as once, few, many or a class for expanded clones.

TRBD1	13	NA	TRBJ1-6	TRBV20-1	CSARAGTGSPLHF	TGCAGTGCTAGGGCCGGGACAGGTTCACCCCTCCACTTT
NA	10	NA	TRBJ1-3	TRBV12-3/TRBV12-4	CASSYDTIYF	TGTGCCAGCAGTTACGACACCATATATTTT
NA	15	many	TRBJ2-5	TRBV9	CASSVAGALQETQYF	TGTGCCAGCAGCGTAGCGGGAGCTCTCCAAGAGACCCAGTACTTC
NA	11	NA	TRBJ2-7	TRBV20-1	CSAIRDKEQYF	TGCAGTGCCATAAGGGATAAGGAGCAGTACTTC
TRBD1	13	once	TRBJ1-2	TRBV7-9	CASSYDRVGGYTF	TGTGCCAGCAGTTACGACAGGGTGGGTGGCTACACCTTC
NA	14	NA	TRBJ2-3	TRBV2	CASSDNRTPDTQYF	TGTGCCAGCAGTGACAACAGGACCCCAGATACGCAGTATTTT
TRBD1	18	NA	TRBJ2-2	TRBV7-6	CASSLGPPGQAHTGELFF	TGTGCCAGCAGCTTAGGACCCCCGGGACAGGCGCACACCGGGGAGCTGTTTTTT
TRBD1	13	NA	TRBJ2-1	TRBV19	CASSSQGYDEQFF	TGTGCCAGCAGCTCACAGGGGTACGATGAGCAGTTCTTC
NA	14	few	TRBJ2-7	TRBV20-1	CSARVASVSYEQYF	TGCAGTGCTAGGGTGGCTAGCGTGTCCTACGAGCAGTACTTC
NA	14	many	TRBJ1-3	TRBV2	CASRTDLSGNTIYF	TGTGCCAGCAGGACAGACCTCTCTGGAAACACCATATATTTT
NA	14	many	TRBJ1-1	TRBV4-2	CASSQERVETEAFF	TGTGCCAGCAGCCAAGAAAGGGTAGAAACTGAAGCTTTCTTT
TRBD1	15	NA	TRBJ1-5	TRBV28	CASSFRTGGDQPQHF	TGTGCCAGCAGTTTCCGGACAGGGGGGGATCAGCCCCAGCATTTT
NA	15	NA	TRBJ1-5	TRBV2	CASSEVITSGNHEHF	TGTGCCAGCAGTGAAGTGATAACTAGCGGGAACCACGAGCATTTT
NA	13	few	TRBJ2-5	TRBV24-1	CATSVEYQETQYF	TGTGCCACCAGTGTGGAGTACCAAGAGACCCAGTACTTC
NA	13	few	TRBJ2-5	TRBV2	CASSEGLGVTQYF	TGTGCCAGCAGTGAGGGCCTAGGGGTAACCCAGTACTTC
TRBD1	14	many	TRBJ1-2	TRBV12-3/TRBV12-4	CASRGTAANYGYTF	TGTGCCAGCAGGGGGACAGCAGCTAACTATGGCTACACCTTC
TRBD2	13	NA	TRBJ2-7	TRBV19	CASRPAGEVEQYF	TGTGCCAGCAGACCCGCGGGGGAGGTCGAGCAGTACTTC
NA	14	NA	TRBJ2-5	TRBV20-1	CSASGRGRGETQYF	TGCAGTGCTAGCGGGAGAGGGAGGGGGGAGACCCAGTACTTC
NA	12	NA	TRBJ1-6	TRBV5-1	CASSLAGAPLHF	TGCGCCAGCAGCTTGGCCGGGGCGCCCCTCCACTTT
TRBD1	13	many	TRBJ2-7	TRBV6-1	CASRTGFSYEQYF	TGTGCCAGCAGGACAGGGTTCTCCTACGAGCAGTACTTC
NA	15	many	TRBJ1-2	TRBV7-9	CASSLEVQVDYGYTF	TGTGCCAGCAGCTTAGAGGTTCAGGTGGACTATGGCTACACCTTC
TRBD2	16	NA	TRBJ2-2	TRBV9	CASSVSAGVHTGELFF	TGTGCCAGCAGCGTATCGGCGGGGGTTCACACCGGGGAGCTGTTTTTT
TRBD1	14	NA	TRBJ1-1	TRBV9	CASSEEDRAEGAFF	TGTGCCAGCAGCGAAGAGGACAGGGCCGAGGGAGCTTTCTTT
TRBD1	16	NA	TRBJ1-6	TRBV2	CASSSRGQGSDSPLHF	TGTGCCAGCAGCTCACGAGGACAGGGTTCGGATTCACCCCTCCACTTT
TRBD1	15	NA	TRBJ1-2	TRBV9	CASSVVAGGAYGYTF	TGTGCCAGCAGCGTAGTAGCAGGGGGGGCGTATGGCTACACCTTC
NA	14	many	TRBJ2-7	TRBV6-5	CATQVQGGPYEQYF	TGTGCCACGCAGGTACAGGGAGGTCCCTACGAGCAGTACTTC
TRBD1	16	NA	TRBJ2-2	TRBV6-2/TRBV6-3	CASSYSRGRRTGELFF	TGCGCCAGCAGTTACTCGAGGGGGCGTCGGACCGGGGAGCTGTTTTTT
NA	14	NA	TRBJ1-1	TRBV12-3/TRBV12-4	CASRLAGQHTEAFF	TGTGCCAGCAGACTAGCGGGACAACACACTGAAGCTTTCTTT
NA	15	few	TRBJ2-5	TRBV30	CAWSPGAGSTETQYF	TGTGCCTGGAGCCCGGGGGCAGGATCCACAGAGACCCAGTACTTC
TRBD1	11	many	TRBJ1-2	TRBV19	CASFQGDGYTF	TGTGCCAGTTTTCAGGGGGATGGCTACACCTTC
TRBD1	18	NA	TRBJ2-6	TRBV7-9	CASSPTVQGKSGANVLTF	TGTGCCAGCAGCCCGACGGTACAGGGGAAATCTGGGGCCAACGTCCTGACTTTC
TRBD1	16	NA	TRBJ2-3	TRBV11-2	CASSPGQGTSTDTQYF	TGCGCCAGCAGCCCCGGACAGGGAACAAGCACAGATACGCAGTATTTT
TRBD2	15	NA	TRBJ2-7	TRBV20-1	CSAIGTSGREYEQYF	TGCAGTGCCATCGGGACTAGCGGGAGGGAATACGAGCAGTACTTC
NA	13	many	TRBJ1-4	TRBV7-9	CASSLGGVEKLFF	TGTGCCAGCAGCTTAGGGGGGGTTGAAAAACTGTTTTTT
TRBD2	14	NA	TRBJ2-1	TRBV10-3	CAISGLAGNLEQFF	TGTGCCATCAGTGGACTAGCGGGGAATCTTGAGCAGTTCTTC
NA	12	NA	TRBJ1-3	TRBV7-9	CASMVAGVTIYF	TGTGCCAGCATGGTCGCGGGAGTCACCATATATTTT
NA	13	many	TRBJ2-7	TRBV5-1	CASSTGATYEQYF	TGTGCCAGCAGCACCGGGGCGACCTACGAGCAGTACTTC
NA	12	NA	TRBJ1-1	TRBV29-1	CSSWGPDTEAFF	TGCAGCTCTTGGGGACCGGACACTGAAGCTTTCTTT
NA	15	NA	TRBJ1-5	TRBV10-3	CTSKGKTGLNQPQHF	TGTACCAGCAAGGGAAAAACGGGCTTAAATCAGCCCCAGCATTTT
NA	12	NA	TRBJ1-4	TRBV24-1	CATSDPAEKLFF	TGTGCCACCAGTGATCCCGCTGAAAAACTGTTTTTT
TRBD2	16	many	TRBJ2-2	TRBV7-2	CASSFGLAGVTGELFF	TGTGCCAGCAGCTTCGGACTAGCGGGAGTAACCGGGGAGCTGTTTTTT
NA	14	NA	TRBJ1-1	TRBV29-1	CSVSESLGQREAFF	TGCAGCGTTTCCGAGAGTCTTGGCCAACGGGAAGCTTTCTTT
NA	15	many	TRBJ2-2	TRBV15	CATSLPPSNTGELFF	TGTGCCACCAGCCTCCCTCCTAGCAACACCGGGGAGCTGTTTTTT